This paragraph reports one T cell receptor (beta chain). Its specificity is not known. The sample comes from a study of cytomegalovirus exposure and HLA in healthy donors. Regarding the study as a whole: Most TCR sequences were uncommon, yet certain public TCRs appeared in many donors. Three chains tied to CMV proved CMV antigen-specific in vitro.

The CDR3 length is 14 residues. Trimming took off 3 bases at V and 5 bases at J, with 11 bases between the two ends. Germline CDR1 reads MNHEY; CDR2 reads SMNVEV (reference sequence). The PCR ran on 60 Vbeta and 13 Jbeta primers. Sequenced by immunoSEQ multiplex PCR; TCRdb stores in-frame clones only, minus some. The sample contains approximately 150,000 clones, roughly 70% of which appear only once. This chain links TRBV27 with TRBJ1-5; D not certain. Sequencing input: PBMCs. The TCR originated in a woman in her thirties or forties in good health and CMV-seronegative. The CDR3 loop reads CASSFSSPDQPQHF. In DNA, the CDR3 is TGTGCCAGCAGTTTCTCTAGTCCTGATCAGCCCCAGCATTTT.